Sequencing of this T cell receptor beta chain was carried out in a study of T cell repertoires in cytomegalovirus infection. Study as a whole: Indications of both CMV infection and matching HLA type were provided by public TCR beta signatures. The study, taken as a whole, reports: The ex vivo response was dominated by HLA-C-restricted CMV-specific TCR beta clonotypes.

TCRdb re-derived calls from the reads in MiXCR, one entry per CDR3 protein. Of about 230,000 distinct CDR3 sequences detected, about 7% appear once; the ten largest clones hold under 7%. This CDR3 is built from 15 residues. From germline, CDR1 is SGHNT and CDR2 YYREEE (reference sequence). The V gene lost 1 base and the J gene lost 2 bases, with 13 bases spanning the gap. At least ten counts were recorded for this clonotype. No antigen is known for it. The V and J genes are TRBV5-4 and TRBJ2-7; D is perhaps TRBD1 or TRBD2 (5 bases each). The material sequenced was PBMCs. The source of this sequence is a human donor in good health (CMV status not recorded). Some clones in this sample may be carry-over from other donors' samples. The CDR3 bases are TGTGCCAGCAGCTTGACCGGGACGGGGCCCTACGAGCAGTACTTC. It codes for CASSLTGTGPYEQYF.